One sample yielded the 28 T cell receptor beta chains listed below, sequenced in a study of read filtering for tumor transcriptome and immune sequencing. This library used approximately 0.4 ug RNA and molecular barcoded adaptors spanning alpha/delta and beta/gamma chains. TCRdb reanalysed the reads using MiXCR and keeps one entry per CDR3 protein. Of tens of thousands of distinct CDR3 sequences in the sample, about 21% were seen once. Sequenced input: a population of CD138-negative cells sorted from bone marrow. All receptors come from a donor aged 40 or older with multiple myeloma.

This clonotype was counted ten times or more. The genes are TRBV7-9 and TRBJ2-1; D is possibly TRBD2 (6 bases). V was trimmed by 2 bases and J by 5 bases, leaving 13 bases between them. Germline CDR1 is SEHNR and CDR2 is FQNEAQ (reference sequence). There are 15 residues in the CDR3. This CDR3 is CASSLREVAHNEQFF. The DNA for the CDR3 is TGTGCCAGCAGCTTAAGGGAGGTCGCACACAATGAGCAGTTCTTC. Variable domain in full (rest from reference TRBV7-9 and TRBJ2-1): DTGVSQNPRHKITKRGQNVTFRCDPISEHNRLYWYRQTLGQGPEFLTYFQNEAQLEKSRLLSDRFSAERPKGSFSTLEIQRTEQGDSAMYLCASSLREVAHNEQFFGPGTRLTVL.

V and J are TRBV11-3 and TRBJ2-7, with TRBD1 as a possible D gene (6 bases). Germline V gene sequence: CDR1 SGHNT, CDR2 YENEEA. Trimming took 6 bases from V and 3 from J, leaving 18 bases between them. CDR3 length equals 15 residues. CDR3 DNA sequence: TGTGCCAGCAGTTTCAGGGGCCCAGGGTACTACGAGCAGTACTTC. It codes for CASSFRGPGYYEQYF.

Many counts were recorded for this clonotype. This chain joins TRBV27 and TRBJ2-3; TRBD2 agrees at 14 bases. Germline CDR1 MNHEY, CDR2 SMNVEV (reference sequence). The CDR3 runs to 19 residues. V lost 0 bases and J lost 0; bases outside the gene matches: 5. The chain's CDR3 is CASSLSGLAGGRSTDTQYF. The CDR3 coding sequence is TGTGCCAGCAGTTTATCAGGACTAGCGGGAGGTCGGAGCACAGATACGCAGTATTTT.

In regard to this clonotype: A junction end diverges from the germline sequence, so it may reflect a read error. Here the CDR3 reads CASNERLAGGRYKQFF. CDR3 coding DNA: TGCGCCAGCAATGAGCGGCTGGCGGGAGGGCGTTATAAGCAGTTCTTC. The chain links TRBV10-2 to TRBJ2-1, with 9 bases identical to TRBD2. Germline CDR1 reads WSHSY; CDR2 reads SAAADI. The CDR3 sequence is 16 residues long.

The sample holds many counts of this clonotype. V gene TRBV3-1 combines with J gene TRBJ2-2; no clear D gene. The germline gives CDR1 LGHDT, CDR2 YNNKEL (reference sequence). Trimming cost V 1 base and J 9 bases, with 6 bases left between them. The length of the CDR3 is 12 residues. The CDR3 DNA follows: TGTGCCAGCAGCCAAGGGCAGAGGGAGCTGTTTTTT. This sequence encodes CASSQGQRELFF.

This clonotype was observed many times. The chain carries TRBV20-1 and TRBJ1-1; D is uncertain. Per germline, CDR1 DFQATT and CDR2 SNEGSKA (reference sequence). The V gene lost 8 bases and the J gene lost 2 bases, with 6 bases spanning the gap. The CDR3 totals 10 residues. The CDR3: CSSGNTEAFF. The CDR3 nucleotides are TGCAGTAGTGGTAACACTGAAGCTTTCTTT.

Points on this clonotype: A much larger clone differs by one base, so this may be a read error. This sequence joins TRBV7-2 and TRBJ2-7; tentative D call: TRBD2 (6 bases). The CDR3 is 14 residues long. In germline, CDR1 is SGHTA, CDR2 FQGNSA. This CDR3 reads CASSPLGGVYEQHF. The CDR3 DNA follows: TGTGCCAGCAGCCCACTAGGAGGGGTGTACGAGCAGCACTTC.

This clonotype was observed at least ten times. The CDR3 sequence: CASSYTGDTEAFF. DNA of the CDR3: TGTGCCAGCAGCTACACAGGGGACACTGAAGCTTTCTTT. The gene calls are TRBV7-3 and TRBJ1-1; 7 bases are shared with TRBD1. Trimming took 4 bases from V and 3 from J; bases not matched to a gene: 2. Germline CDR1 SGHTA, CDR2 FQGTGA. The CDR3 spans 13 residues.

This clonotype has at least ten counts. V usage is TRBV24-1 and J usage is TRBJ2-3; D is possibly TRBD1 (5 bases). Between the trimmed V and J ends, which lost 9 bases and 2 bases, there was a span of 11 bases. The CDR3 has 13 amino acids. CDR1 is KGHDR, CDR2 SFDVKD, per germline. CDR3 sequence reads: CATFDSTTDTQYF. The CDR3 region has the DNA TGTGCCACCTTTGACAGCACCACAGATACGCAGTATTTT.

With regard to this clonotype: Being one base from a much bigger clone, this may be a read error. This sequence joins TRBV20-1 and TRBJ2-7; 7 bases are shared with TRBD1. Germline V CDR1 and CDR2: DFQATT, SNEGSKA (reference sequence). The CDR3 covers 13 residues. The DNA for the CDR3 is TGCAGTGCTAGACGAGGGGGCGTCTACGAGCAGCACTTC. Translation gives CSARRGGVYEQHF.

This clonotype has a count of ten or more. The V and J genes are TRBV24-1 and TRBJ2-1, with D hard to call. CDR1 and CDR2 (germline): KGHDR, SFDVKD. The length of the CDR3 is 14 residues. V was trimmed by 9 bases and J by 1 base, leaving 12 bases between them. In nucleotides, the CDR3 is TGTGCCACCGGGTCGGCAGGATCCTACAATGAGCAGTTCTTC. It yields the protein CATGSAGSYNEQFF.

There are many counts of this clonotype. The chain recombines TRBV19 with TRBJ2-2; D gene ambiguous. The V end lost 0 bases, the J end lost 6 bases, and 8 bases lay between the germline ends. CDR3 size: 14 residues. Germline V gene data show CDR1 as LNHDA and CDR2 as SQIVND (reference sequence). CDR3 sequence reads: CASSIEGLSGELFF. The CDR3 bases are TGTGCCAGTAGTATAGAGGGCCTGTCCGGGGAGCTGTTTTTT.

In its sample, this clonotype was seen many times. CDR3 sequence: CASSDGTIITGELFF. The DNA of the CDR3 is TGTGCCAGCAGTGACGGGACTATAATTACCGGGGAGCTGTTTTTT. The V call is TRBV6-5, the J call TRBJ2-2; TRBD2 agrees at 7 bases. The CDR3 runs to 15 residues. Unmatched junction bases numbered 8, after V lost 5 bases and J lost 5 bases. In germline, CDR1 is MNHEY, CDR2 SVGAGI.

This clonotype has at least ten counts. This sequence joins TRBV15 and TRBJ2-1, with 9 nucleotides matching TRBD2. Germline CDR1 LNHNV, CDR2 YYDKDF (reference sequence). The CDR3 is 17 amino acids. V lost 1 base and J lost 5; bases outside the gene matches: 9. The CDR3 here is CATSRATKASGNNEQFF. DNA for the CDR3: TGTGCCACCAGCAGAGCCACTAAGGCTAGCGGGAACAATGAGCAGTTCTTC.

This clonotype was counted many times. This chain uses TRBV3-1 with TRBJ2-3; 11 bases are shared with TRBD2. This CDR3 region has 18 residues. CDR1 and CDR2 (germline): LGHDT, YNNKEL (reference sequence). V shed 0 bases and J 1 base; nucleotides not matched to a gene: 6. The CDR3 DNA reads TGTGCCAGCAGCCAAGATGTGAGACTAGCGGGGCGCACAGATACGCAGTATTTT. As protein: CASSQDVRLAGRTDTQYF.

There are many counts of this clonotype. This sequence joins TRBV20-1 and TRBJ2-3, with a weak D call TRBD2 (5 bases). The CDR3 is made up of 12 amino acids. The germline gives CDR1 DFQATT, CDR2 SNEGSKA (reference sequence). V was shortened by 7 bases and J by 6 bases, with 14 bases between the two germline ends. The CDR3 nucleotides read TGCAGTGGCTGGGGAGTAACGGATACGCAGTATTTT. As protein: CSGWGVTDTQYF.

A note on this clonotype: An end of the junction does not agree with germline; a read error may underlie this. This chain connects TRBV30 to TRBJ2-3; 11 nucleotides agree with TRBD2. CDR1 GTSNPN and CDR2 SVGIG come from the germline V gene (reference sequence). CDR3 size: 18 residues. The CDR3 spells CASSPGASGRPGTDMQYF. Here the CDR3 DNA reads TGTGCCTCATCCCCTGGGGCTAGCGGGAGGCCAGGGACAGATATGCAGTATTTT.

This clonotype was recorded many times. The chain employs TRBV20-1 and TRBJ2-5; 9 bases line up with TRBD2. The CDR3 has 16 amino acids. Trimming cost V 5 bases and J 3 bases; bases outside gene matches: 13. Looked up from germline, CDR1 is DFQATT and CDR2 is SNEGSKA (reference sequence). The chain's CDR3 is CSAPTDRASGEETQYF. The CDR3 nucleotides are TGCAGTGCTCCTACGGATAGGGCTAGCGGGGAAGAGACCCAGTACTTC.

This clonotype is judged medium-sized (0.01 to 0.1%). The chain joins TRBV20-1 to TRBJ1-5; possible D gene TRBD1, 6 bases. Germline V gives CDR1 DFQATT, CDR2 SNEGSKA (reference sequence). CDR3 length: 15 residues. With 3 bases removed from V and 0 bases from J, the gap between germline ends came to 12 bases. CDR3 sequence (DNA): TGCAGTGCTAGGAAGGGGGGCAATAGCAATCAGCCCCAGCATTTT. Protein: CSARKGGNSNQPQHF.

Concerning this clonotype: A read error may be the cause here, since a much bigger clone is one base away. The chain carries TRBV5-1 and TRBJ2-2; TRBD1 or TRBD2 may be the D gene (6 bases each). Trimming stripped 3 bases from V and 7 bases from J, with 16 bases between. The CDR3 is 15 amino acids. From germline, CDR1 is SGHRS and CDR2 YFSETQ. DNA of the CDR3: TGCGCCAGCAGCTCGAATCCGGGGGCAAGCGGGGAGCTGTTTTTT. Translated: CASSSNPGASGELFF.

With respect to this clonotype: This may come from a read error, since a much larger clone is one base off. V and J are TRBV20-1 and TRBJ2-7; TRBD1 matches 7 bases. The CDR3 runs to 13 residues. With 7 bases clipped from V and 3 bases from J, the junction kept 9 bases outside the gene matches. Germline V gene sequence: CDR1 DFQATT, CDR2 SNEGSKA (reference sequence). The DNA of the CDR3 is TGCAGTGGGATAGACAGGGAAGTCTACGAGCAGTACTTC. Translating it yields CSGIDREVYEQYF.

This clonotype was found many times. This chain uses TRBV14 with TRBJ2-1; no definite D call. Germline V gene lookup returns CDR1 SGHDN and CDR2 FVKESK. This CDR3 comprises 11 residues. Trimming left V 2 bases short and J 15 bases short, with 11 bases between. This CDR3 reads CASSQTDKRFF. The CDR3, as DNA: TGTGCCAGCAGCCAAACCGACAAGCGGTTCTTC.

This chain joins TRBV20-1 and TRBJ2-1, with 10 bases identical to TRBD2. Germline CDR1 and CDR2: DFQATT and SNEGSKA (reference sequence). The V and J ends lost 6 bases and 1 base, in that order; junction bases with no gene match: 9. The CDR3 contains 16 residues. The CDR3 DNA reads TGCAGTGCAACTACCCCTAGCGGGGGTTCCTACAATGAGCAGTTCTTC. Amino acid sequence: CSATTPSGGSYNEQFF.

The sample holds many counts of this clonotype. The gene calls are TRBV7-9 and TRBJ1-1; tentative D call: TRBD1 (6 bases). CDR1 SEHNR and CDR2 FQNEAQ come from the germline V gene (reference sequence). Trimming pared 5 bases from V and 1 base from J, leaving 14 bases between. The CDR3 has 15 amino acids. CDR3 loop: CASSRLGTPNTEAFF. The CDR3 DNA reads TGTGCCAGCAGCCGCCTGGGGACACCGAACACTGAAGCTTTCTTT.

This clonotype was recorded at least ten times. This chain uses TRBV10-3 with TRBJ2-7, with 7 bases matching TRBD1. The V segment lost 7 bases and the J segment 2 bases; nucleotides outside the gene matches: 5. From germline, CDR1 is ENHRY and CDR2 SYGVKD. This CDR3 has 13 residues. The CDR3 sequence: CAITRQGTYEQYF. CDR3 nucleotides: TGTGCCATCACACGACAGGGAACCTACGAGCAGTACTTC.

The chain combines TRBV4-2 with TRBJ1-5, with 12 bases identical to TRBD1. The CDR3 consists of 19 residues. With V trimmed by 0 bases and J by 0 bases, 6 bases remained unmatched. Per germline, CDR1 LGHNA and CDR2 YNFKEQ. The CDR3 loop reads CASSQEWDRGPYSNQPQHF. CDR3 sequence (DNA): TGTGCCAGCAGCCAAGAATGGGACAGGGGGCCCTATAGCAATCAGCCCCAGCATTTT.

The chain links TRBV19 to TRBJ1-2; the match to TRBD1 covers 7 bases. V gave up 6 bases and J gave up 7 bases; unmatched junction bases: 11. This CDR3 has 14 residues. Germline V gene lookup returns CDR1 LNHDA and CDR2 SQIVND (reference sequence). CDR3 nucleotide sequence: TGTGCCAGTAGGACCTCAGACAGGGCATCTGGCTACACCTTC. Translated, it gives CASRTSDRASGYTF.

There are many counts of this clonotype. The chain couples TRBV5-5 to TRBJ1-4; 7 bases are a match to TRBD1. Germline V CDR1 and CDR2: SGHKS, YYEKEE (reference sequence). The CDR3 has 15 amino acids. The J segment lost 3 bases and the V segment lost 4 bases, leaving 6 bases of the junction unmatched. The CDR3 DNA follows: TGTGCCAGCAGCCCCGGACAGGTTCCTAATGAAAAACTGTTTTTT. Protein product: CASSPGQVPNEKLFF.